Presented here are 3 T cell receptor beta chains from one specimen sequenced in a study of blood T cell repertoires in COVID-19. Only in-frame clones appear in the TCRdb table, and some are missing; sequencing was by immunoSEQ multiplex PCR. The table shows roughly 290,000 clones, with approximately 84% occurring only once. Sequencing was done on a sample of peripheral blood. These receptors all come from a person aged 70 to 85 with COVID-19, enrolled during active disease.

The chain recombines TRBV27 with TRBJ2-3; 7 bases map to TRBD2. The CDR3 contains 17 residues. Germline V gene sequence: CDR1 MNHEY, CDR2 SMNVEV (reference sequence). With V trimmed by 5 bases and J by 6 bases, 17 bases remained unmatched. CDR3 nucleotide sequence: TGTGCCAGCAGTCCCGCCCCTCCGGGAGGAACCCGGGATACGCAGTATTTT. As protein: CASSPAPPGGTRDTQYF.

The rearrangement links TRBV15 to TRBJ1-4; D is uncertain. Trimming left V 4 bases short and J 0 bases short, with 18 bases between. The germline V gene has CDR1 LNHNV and CDR2 YYDKDF (reference sequence). CDR3 length: 18 residues. CDR3 sequence reads: CATSKPAGIPATNEKLFF. CDR3 nucleotide sequence: TGTGCCACCAGCAAACCTGCGGGGATTCCTGCAACTAATGAAAAACTGTTTTTT.

The rearrangement links TRBV2 to TRBJ1-2; TRBD1 agrees at 10 bases. J was trimmed by 6 bases and V by 3 bases; bases with no gene match: 7. This CDR3 spans 15 amino acids. CDR1 is SNHLY and CDR2 is FYNNEI in the germline V gene. The CDR3 reads CASSDPDRGYDGYTF. CDR3 coding DNA: TGTGCCAGCAGTGACCCGGACAGGGGGTATGATGGCTACACCTTC.